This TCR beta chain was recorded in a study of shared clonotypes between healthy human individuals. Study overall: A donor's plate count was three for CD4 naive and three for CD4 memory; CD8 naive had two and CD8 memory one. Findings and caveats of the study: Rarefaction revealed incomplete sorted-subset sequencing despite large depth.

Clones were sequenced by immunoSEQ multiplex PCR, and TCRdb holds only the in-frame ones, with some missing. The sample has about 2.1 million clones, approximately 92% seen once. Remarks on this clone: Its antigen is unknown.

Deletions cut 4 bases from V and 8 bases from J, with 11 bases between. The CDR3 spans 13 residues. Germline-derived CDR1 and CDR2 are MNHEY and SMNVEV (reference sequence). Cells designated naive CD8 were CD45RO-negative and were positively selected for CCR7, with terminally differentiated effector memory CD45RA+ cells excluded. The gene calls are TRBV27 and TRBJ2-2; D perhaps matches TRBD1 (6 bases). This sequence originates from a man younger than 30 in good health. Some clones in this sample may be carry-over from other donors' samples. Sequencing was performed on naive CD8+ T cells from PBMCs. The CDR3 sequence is CASSSPQGGELFF. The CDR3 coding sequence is TGTGCCAGCAGTTCCCCCCAGGGGGGGGAGCTGTTTTTT.